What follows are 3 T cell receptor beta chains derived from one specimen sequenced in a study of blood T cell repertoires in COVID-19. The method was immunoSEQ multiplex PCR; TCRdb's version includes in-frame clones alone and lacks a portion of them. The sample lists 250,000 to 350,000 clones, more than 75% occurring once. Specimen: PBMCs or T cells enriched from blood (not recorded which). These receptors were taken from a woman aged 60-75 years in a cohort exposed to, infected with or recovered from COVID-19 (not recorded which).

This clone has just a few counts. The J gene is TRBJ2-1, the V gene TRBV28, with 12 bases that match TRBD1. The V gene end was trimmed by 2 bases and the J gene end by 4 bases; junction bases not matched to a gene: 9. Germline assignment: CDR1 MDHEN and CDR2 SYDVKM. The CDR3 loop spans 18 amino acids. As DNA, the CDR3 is TGTGCCAGCAGTTTAAGGGACAGGGGGCGGCAGAATTACAATGAGCAGTTCTTC. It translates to CASSLRDRGRQNYNEQFF.

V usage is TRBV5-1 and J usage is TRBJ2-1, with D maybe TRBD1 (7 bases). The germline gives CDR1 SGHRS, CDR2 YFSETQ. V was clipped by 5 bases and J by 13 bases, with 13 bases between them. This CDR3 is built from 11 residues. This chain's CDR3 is CASRVRGEQFF. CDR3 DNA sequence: TGCGCCAGCAGGGTCAGGGGGGAACAGTTCTTC. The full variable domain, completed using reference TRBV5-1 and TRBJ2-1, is KAGVTQTPRYLIKTRGQQVTLSCSPISGHRSVSWYQQTPGQGLQFLFEYFSETQRNKGNFPGRFSGRQFSNSRSEMNVSTLELGDSALYLCASRVRGEQFFGPGTRLTVL.

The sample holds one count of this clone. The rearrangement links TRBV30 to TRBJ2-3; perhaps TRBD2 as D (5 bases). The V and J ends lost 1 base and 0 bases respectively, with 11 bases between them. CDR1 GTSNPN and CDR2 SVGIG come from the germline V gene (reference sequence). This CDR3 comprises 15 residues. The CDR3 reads CAWSGTGASTDTQYF. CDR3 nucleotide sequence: TGTGCCTGGAGTGGGACTGGAGCTAGCACAGATACGCAGTATTTT.